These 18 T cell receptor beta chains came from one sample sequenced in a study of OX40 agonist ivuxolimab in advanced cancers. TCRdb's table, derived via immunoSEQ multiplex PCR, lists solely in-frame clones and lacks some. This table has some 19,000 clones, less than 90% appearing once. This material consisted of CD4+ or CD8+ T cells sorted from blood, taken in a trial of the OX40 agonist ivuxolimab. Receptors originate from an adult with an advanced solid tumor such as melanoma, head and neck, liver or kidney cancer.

The CDR3 DNA follows: TGCGCCAGCAGCTTGGAGTGGGAGAAAGGCGGGGAGCTGTTTTTT. This encodes CASSLEWEKGGELFF. The chain carries TRBV5-1 and TRBJ2-2; D might be TRBD2 (5 bases). Between the trimmed V and J ends, which lost 0 bases and 7 bases, there was a span of 13 bases. Germline assignment: CDR1 SGHRS and CDR2 YFSETQ. The CDR3 length is 15 residues.

Here the CDR3 DNA reads TGTGCCAGCAGCTTGTCGGTAATGAACACTGAAGCTTTCTTT. Translating gives CASSLSVMNTEAFF. V usage is TRBV5-5 and J usage is TRBJ1-1, with D unresolved. Between the trimmed V and J ends, which lost 1 base and 0 bases, there was a span of 7 bases. The CDR3 runs 14 residues. The V gene's germline CDR1 is SGHKS and CDR2 YYEKEE (reference sequence).

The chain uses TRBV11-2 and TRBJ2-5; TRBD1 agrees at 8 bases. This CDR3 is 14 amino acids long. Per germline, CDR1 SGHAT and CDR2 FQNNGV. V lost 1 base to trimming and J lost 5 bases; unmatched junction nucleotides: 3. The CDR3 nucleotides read TGTGCCAGCAGCTTAGGGACAGGGTTCGAGACCCAGTACTTC. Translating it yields CASSLGTGFETQYF.

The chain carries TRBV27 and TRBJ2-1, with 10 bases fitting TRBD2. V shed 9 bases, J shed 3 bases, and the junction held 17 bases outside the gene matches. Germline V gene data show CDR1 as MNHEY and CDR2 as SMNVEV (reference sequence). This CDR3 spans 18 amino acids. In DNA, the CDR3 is TGTGCCAGTTCCAGTCTAGCGGGAGTGCCCCCTTACTACAATGAGCAGTTCTTC. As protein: CASSSLAGVPPYYNEQFF.

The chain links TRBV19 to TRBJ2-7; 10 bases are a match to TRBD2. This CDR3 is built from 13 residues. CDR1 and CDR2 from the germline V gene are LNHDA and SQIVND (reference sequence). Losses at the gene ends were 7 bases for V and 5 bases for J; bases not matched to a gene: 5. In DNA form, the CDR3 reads TGTGCCAGTACCCCTAGCGGGAGCCACGAGCAGTACTTC. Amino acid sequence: CASTPSGSHEQYF.

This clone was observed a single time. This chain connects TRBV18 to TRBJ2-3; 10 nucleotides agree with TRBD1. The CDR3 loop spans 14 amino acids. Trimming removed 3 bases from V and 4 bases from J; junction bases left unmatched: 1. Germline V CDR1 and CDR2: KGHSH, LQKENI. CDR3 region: CASSPDRGADTQYF. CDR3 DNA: TGTGCCAGCTCACCGGACAGGGGGGCAGATACGCAGTATTTT. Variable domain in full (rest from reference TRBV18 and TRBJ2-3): NAGVMQNPRHLVRRRGQEARLRCSPMKGHSHVYWYRQLPEEGLKFMVYLQKENIIDESGMPKERFSAEFPKEGPSILRIQQVVRGDSAAYFCASSPDRGADTQYFGPGTRLTVL.

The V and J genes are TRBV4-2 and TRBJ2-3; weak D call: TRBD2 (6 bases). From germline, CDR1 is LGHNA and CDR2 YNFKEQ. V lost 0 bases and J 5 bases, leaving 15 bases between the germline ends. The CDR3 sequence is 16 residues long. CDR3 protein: CASSQETSLPQDTQYF. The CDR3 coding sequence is TGTGCCAGCAGCCAAGAAACTAGCCTTCCCCAAGATACGCAGTATTTT.

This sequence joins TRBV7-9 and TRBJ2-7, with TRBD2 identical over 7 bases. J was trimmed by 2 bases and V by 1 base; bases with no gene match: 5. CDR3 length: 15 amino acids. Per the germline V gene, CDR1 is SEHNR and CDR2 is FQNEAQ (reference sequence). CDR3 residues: CASSLVGTTTYEQYF. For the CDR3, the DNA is TGTGCCAGCAGCTTAGTCGGGACTACCACCTACGAGCAGTACTTC.

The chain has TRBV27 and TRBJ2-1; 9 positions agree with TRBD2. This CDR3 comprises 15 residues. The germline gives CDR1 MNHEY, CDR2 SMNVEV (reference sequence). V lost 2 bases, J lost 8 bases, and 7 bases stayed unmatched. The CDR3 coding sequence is TGTGCCAGCAGTTTAACTCGCGGGAGGGGCTATGAGCAGTTCTTC. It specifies CASSLTRGRGYEQFF.

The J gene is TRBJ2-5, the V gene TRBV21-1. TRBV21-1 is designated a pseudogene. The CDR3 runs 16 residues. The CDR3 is CASSVRDEHLSETQYF. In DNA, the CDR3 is TGTGCCAGCAGCGTCCGGGACGAACATCTCTCAGAGACCCAGTACTTC.

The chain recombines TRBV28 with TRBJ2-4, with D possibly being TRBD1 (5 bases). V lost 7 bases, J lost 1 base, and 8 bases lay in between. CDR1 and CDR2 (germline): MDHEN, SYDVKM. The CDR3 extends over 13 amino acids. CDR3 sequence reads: CASKGLAKNIQYF. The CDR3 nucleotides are TGTGCCAGCAAGGGGCTGGCCAAAAACATTCAGTACTTC. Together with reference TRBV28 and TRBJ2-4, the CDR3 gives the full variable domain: DVKVTQSSRYLVKRTGEKVFLECVQDMDHENMFWYRQDPGLGLRLIYFSYDVKMKEKGDIPEGYSVSREKKERFSLILESASTNQTSMYLCASKGLAKNIQYFGAGTRLSVL.

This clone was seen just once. The CDR3 DNA sequence: TGTGCCAGCAGCTTAGAAGGACTCATCTATGGCTACACCTTC. This gives the protein CASSLEGLIYGYTF. This chain joins TRBV7-9 and TRBJ1-2; D remains unclear. The CDR3 is made up of 14 amino acids. Germline values: CDR1 SEHNR, CDR2 FQNEAQ (reference sequence). With 1 base removed from V and 4 bases from J, the gap between germline ends came to 10 bases.

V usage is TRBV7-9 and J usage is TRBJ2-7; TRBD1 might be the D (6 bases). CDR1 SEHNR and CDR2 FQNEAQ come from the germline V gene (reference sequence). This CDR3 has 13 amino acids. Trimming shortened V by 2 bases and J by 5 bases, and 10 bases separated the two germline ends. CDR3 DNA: TGTGCCAGCAGCTTAAGGGGGTGGGACGAGCAGTACTTC. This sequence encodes CASSLRGWDEQYF.

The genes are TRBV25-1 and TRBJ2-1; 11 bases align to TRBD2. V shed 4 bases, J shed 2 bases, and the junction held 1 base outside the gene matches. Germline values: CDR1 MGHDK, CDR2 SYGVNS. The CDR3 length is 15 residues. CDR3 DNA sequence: TGTGCCAGCAGTGTGGGACTAGCGGCCTACAATGAGCAGTTCTTC. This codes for CASSVGLAAYNEQFF.

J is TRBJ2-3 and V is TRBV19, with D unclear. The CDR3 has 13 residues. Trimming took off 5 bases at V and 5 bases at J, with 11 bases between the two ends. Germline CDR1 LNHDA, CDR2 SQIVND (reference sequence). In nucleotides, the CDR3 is TGTGCCAGTAGTTCCCTTGACGGAGATACGCAGTATTTT. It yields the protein CASSSLDGDTQYF.

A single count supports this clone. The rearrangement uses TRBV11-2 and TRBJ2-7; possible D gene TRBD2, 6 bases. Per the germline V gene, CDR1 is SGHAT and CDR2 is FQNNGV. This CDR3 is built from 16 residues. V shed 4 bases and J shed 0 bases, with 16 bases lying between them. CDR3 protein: CASSSQVGLSSYEQYF. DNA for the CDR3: TGTGCCAGCAGCTCGCAAGTCGGACTATCCTCCTACGAGCAGTACTTC.

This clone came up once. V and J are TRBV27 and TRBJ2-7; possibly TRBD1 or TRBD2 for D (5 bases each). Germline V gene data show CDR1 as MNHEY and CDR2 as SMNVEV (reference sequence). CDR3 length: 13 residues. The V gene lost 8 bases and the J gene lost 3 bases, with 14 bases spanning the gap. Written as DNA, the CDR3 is TGTGCCAGCTGGGGGACCAACCGCTACGAGCAGTACTTC. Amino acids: CASWGTNRYEQYF.

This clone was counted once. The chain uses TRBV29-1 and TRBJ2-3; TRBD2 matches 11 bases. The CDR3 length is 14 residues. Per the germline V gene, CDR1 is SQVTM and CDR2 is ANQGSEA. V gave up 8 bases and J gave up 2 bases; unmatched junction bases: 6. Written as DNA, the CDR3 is TGCAGCTCTCGACTAGCGGGGTTCACAGATACGCAGTATTTT. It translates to CSSRLAGFTDTQYF.